This T cell receptor (beta chain) was retrieved from a study of blood T cell repertoires in COVID-19. Study members were between about 18 and 95 years old and lived in over 20 US regions. Allocation to cohorts depended on clinical history reported by the participants. Recovery meant two consecutive negative NP/OP PCR tests, professional clearance, or resolved symptoms. Trimming took off 7 bases at V and 7 bases at J, with 19 bases between the two ends. CDR3 length: 13 amino acids. Germline assignment: CDR1 SQVTM and CDR2 ANQGSEA. Per the original methods: Cell counts per sample came from amplifying reference gene primers. Only in-frame clones appear in the TCRdb table, and some are missing; sequencing was by immunoSEQ multiplex PCR. The D gene and trimming were derived from the DNA, and the V and J assignments and clone size from that table. The profile shows 430,000 or so clones, roughly 90% of them singletons.

The rearrangement joins TRBV29-1 to TRBJ1-2, with D possibly being TRBD1 (6 bases). The TCR was taken from a woman aged 40 to 50 who had recovered from COVID-19. The sample comprised PBMCs or T cells enriched from blood (not recorded which). The CDR3: CSGDLGALSGYTF. DNA for the CDR3: TGCAGCGGAGACCTGGGGGCGCTTTCTGGCTACACCTTC.